This T cell receptor (beta chain) was found in a study of identifying expanded T cells in peripheral blood. Comments on this clone: The antigen is not known.

This CDR3 region has 16 residues. With V trimmed by 4 bases and J by 3 bases, 11 bases remained unmatched. Per germline, CDR1 SGHNT and CDR2 YYREEE (reference sequence). Clones were read by immunoSEQ multiplex PCR, and TCRdb kept only the in-frame ones, dropping some. This repertoire shows 60,000 to 70,000 clones, roughly 86% found once; its top ten account for approximately 4.5%. Study results and caveats: Roughly two-week clone count variance significantly increased as total template count grew.

Sample: blood. This receptor was obtained from a person aged 18 to 69 in good health. The V and J genes are TRBV5-4 and TRBJ2-7, with TRBD2 matching 9 bases. CDR3 amino acids: CASSPKAGGLYYEQYF. The CDR3 nucleotides are TGTGCCAGCAGCCCTAAAGCGGGGGGCCTTTACTACGAGCAGTACTTC.